Listed here are 28 T cell receptor beta chains from one sample, sequenced in a study of blood T cell repertoires in COVID-19. Sequencing was performed with immunoSEQ multiplex PCR; in TCRdb, only in-frame clones are kept and a portion is missing. Among roughly 220,000 clones listed, 80% to 90% were seen once. Specimen: peripheral blood. Source of these receptors: a woman aged 35 to 49 who had recovered from COVID-19.

The chain is built from TRBV7-2 and TRBJ2-5, with TRBD1 matching 8 bases. The CDR3 runs to 16 residues. Germline lookup yields CDR1 SGHTA and CDR2 FQGNSA. The V gene end was trimmed by 4 bases and the J gene end by 5 bases; junction bases not matched to a gene: 12. CDR3 sequence reads: CASSSQGTGRGETQYF. The CDR3 DNA reads TGTGCCAGCAGCTCCCAAGGGACAGGCCGAGGGGAGACCCAGTACTTC.

The V call is TRBV10-3, the J call TRBJ2-3; weak D call: TRBD2 (6 bases). With 0 bases removed from V and 4 bases from J, the gap between germline ends came to 11 bases. CDR1 is ENHRY and CDR2 is SYGVKD in the germline V gene. The CDR3 contains 15 residues. CDR3 sequence (DNA): TGTGCCATCAGTGAGTCGAGGCGGGGCTCAGATACGCAGTATTTT. Its translation: CAISESRRGSDTQYF.

This chain uses TRBV6-5 with TRBJ1-5, with D perhaps matching TRBD1 (6 bases). The CDR3 loop spans 14 amino acids. V shed 6 bases and J shed 2 bases, with 11 bases lying between them. CDR1 and CDR2 from the germline V gene are MNHEY and SVGAGI. The CDR3 reads CASSRGTGNQPQHF. DNA of the CDR3: TGTGCCAGCAGCAGGGGAACGGGCAATCAGCCCCAGCATTTT.

J is TRBJ2-2 and V is TRBV24-1, with 8 bases fitting TRBD2. The J segment lost 1 base and the V segment lost 3 bases, leaving 3 bases of the junction unmatched. Germline V gene data show CDR1 as KGHDR and CDR2 as SFDVKD. There are 16 residues in the CDR3. The CDR3 protein is CATSDSSGVNTGELFF. CDR3 sequence (DNA): TGTGCCACCAGTGATAGTAGCGGGGTGAACACCGGGGAGCTGTTTTTT.

The chain joins TRBV7-9 to TRBJ1-6; 7 nucleotides match TRBD1. This CDR3 spans 18 amino acids. Unmatched junction bases numbered 9, after V lost 4 bases and J lost 0 bases. The V gene's germline CDR1 is SEHNR and CDR2 FQNEAQ (reference sequence). CDR3 residues: CASSSRGQMSSYNSPLHF. The CDR3 bases are TGTGCCAGCAGCTCCCGGGGACAGATGAGCTCCTATAATTCACCCCTCCACTTT.

The V gene is TRBV7-2, the J gene TRBJ1-1; 8 positions match TRBD1. In germline, CDR1 is SGHTA, CDR2 FQGNSA. This CDR3 has 14 residues. V was pared by 5 bases and J by 5 bases, with 7 bases of the junction left unmatched. The CDR3 sequence is CASSPGQGWTEAFF. CDR3 in DNA: TGTGCCAGCAGCCCAGGACAGGGATGGACTGAAGCTTTCTTT.

CDR3 residues: CASSFGGSYEQYF. For the CDR3, the DNA is TGTGCCAGCAGTTTTGGAGGTAGCTACGAGCAGTACTTC. The chain employs TRBV12-3 or TRBV12-4 and TRBJ2-7, with D possibly matching TRBD2 (5 bases). Trimming removed 3 bases from V and 3 bases from J, with 9 bases in between. The CDR3 has 13 residues.

This chain uses TRBV6-5 with TRBJ1-2; D is uncertain. There are 16 residues in the CDR3. Germline CDR1 is MNHEY and CDR2 is SVGAGI. V gave up 2 bases and J gave up 6 bases, with 19 bases separating them. The CDR3 nucleotides are TGTGCCAGCAGTTACGGGGTGGACTGGAGGCCCGATGGCTACACCTTC. As protein: CASSYGVDWRPDGYTF.

This chain links TRBV3-1 (or the pseudogene TRBV3-2) with TRBJ2-5; a weak D match, TRBD1 (7 bases). V was pared by 10 bases and J by 4 bases, with 13 bases between. The length of the CDR3 is 12 residues. From germline, CDR1 is LGHDT and CDR2 YNNKEL (reference sequence). CDR3 sequence (DNA): TGTGCCACAGGGGGGTCCGGAGAGACCCAGTACTTC. Translating gives CATGGSGETQYF.

This clone has a handful of counts. The J gene is TRBJ2-1, the V gene TRBV7-9; 8 bases are shared with TRBD1. CDR3 size: 15 residues. V lost 4 bases and J lost 8; bases outside the gene matches: 10. The germline CDR1 and CDR2 sequences are SEHNR and FQNEAQ (reference sequence). The DNA of the CDR3 is TGTGCCAGCAGCTCAACCGACAGGGGAGAAGATGAGCAGTTCTTC. This translates into CASSSTDRGEDEQFF.

V is TRBV4-2 and J is TRBJ1-2; 11 bases are shared with TRBD1. The CDR3 length is 16 residues. With V trimmed by 3 bases and J by 2 bases, 5 bases remained unmatched. The germline V gene encodes CDR1 LGHNA and CDR2 YNFKEQ. The CDR3: CASSQARDRGNYGYTF. The CDR3, as DNA: TGTGCCAGCAGCCAGGCCCGGGACAGGGGGAACTATGGCTACACCTTC.

The gene calls are TRBV28 and TRBJ1-5; 8 bases map to TRBD1. J lost 14 bases, V lost 2 bases, and 11 bases had no gene match. Germline V CDR1 and CDR2: MDHEN, SYDVKM. The CDR3 loop spans 14 amino acids. CDR3 sequence (DNA): TGTGCCAGCAGTTTACGGCAGGGGGCGTCGTTTGAGCATTTT. Its protein product is CASSLRQGASFEHF.

This chain uses TRBV2 with TRBJ2-3; 7 nucleotides line up with TRBD1. V lost 6 bases, J lost 6 bases, and 6 bases stayed unmatched. The CDR3 has 13 residues. Germline V gives CDR1 SNHLY, CDR2 FYNNEI. CDR3: CASRDRVGDTQYF. CDR3 nucleotide sequence: TGTGCCAGCAGAGACAGGGTCGGGGATACGCAGTATTTT.

The chain carries TRBV27 and TRBJ2-5; D might be TRBD2 (6 bases). Trimming left V 4 bases short and J 7 bases short, with 16 bases between. The CDR3 is 14 amino acids. Germline lookup yields CDR1 MNHEY and CDR2 SMNVEV (reference sequence). The DNA of the CDR3 is TGTGCCAGCAGTTCTGAGTGGCGGGATCGGACCCAGTACTTC. Residues: CASSSEWRDRTQYF.

The V call is TRBV19, the J call TRBJ1-1; 10 bases agree with TRBD1. CDR1 LNHDA and CDR2 SQIVND come from the germline V gene (reference sequence). This CDR3 is built from 14 residues. The ends lost 6 bases at V and 4 bases at J; junction bases unmatched: 5. Written as DNA, the CDR3 is TGTGCCAGTAGGAGACAGGGGGCGAGCACTGAAGCTTTCTTT. It is translated as CASRRQGASTEAFF.

V gene TRBV5-1 combines with J gene TRBJ2-7, with 7 bases lining up with TRBD1. This CDR3 has 14 amino acids. The trim removed 3 bases at V and 3 bases at J, leaving 6 bases unmatched. From germline, CDR1 is SGHRS and CDR2 YFSETQ. CDR3 in DNA: TGCGCCAGCAGCTACGGGACAGCCAACTACGAGCAGTACTTC. Its protein product is CASSYGTANYEQYF. The entire variable domain, with the rest obtained from reference TRBV5-1 and TRBJ2-7, is as follows: KAGVTQTPRYLIKTRGQQVTLSCSPISGHRSVSWYQQTPGQGLQFLFEYFSETQRNKGNFPGRFSGRQFSNSRSEMNVSTLELGDSALYLCASSYGTANYEQYFGPGTRLTVT.

The chain carries TRBV9 and TRBJ2-2, with D unclear. This CDR3 comprises 14 residues. V gave up 6 bases and J gave up 3 bases, with 12 bases separating them. The germline V gene encodes CDR1 SGDLS and CDR2 YYNGEE. CDR3 in DNA: TGTGCCAGCACCCCCAGCGTGGACACCGGGGAGCTGTTTTTT. This codes for CASTPSVDTGELFF.

The V and J genes are TRBV14 and TRBJ1-3; perhaps TRBD1 as D (5 bases). CDR1 and CDR2 from the germline V gene are SGHDN and FVKESK. V was pared by 1 base and J by 7 bases, with 11 bases between. This CDR3 is 14 amino acids long. The CDR3 DNA sequence: TGTGCCAGCAGCCAAGTAGGGGTTTTGAACACCATATATTTT. It encodes CASSQVGVLNTIYF.

The chain carries TRBV5-1 and TRBJ2-3; 13 bases map to TRBD2. Germline values: CDR1 SGHRS, CDR2 YFSETQ. The CDR3 runs to 19 residues. The junction had 11 bases not matched to a gene; V was cut back by 3 bases and J by 1 base. The CDR3 DNA reads TGCGCCAGCAGCTACGCCGGGACTAGCGGGGCGGCGGGCACAGATACGCAGTATTTT. Translating gives CASSYAGTSGAAGTDTQYF.

This chain links TRBV27 with TRBJ2-7; tentatively, D is TRBD1 (5 bases). CDR1 is MNHEY and CDR2 is SMNVEV in the germline V gene (reference sequence). Deletions cut 0 bases from V and 7 bases from J, with 10 bases between. The CDR3 runs 13 residues. DNA for the CDR3: TGTGCCAGCAGTTTATCCCTGGACATAGAGCAGTACTTC. Translated, it gives CASSLSLDIEQYF.

The chain recombines TRBV18 with TRBJ2-1; 7 nucleotides agree with TRBD1. In germline, CDR1 is KGHSH, CDR2 LQKENI. V gave up 6 bases and J gave up 0 bases; unmatched junction bases: 17. CDR3 length: 19 amino acids. CDR3 DNA: TGTGCCAGCTCCCCCAACCCGGGACAGTACAAGAGCTCCTACAATGAGCAGTTCTTC. Protein: CASSPNPGQYKSSYNEQFF.

The CDR3 DNA is TGTGCCAGTTCGAGGGCTCAACTCACAGATACGCAGTATTTT. Its translation is CASSRAQLTDTQYF. This sequence joins TRBV7-2 and TRBJ2-3; tentatively, D is TRBD2 (5 bases). The CDR3 runs 14 residues. Trimming removed 9 bases at V and 2 bases at J, with 15 bases between. Germline V gives CDR1 SGHTA, CDR2 FQGNSA.

This clone was observed a handful of times. The chain has TRBV5-1 and TRBJ1-4; TRBD1 matches 9 bases. Unmatched junction bases numbered 2, after V lost 2 bases and J lost 3 bases. The germline V gene has CDR1 SGHRS and CDR2 YFSETQ. This CDR3 spans 15 amino acids. Written as DNA, the CDR3 is TGCGCCAGCAGCTTTGGACAGGGGCCTAATGAAAAACTGTTTTTT. This translates into CASSFGQGPNEKLFF.

This chain uses TRBV3-1 (or the pseudogene TRBV3-2) with TRBJ1-1, with D perhaps TRBD1 (5 bases). Germline CDR1 reads LGHDT; CDR2 reads YNNKEL (reference sequence). The CDR3 is made up of 14 amino acids. Trimming pared 3 bases from V and 1 base from J, leaving 9 bases between. In DNA form, the CDR3 reads TGTGCCAGCAGCCATCGGGGGTGGAACACTGAAGCTTTCTTT. It codes for CASSHRGWNTEAFF.

DNA of the CDR3: TGTGCCAGCAGCCTACAGCCCCAGACTAGCGGGGGAAATGAGCAGTTCTTC. Translation gives CASSLQPQTSGGNEQFF. This chain joins TRBV11-3 and TRBJ2-1; 12 bases match TRBD2. This CDR3 is 17 amino acids long. The germline V gene encodes CDR1 SGHNT and CDR2 YENEEA. V shed 5 bases and J 7 bases; nucleotides not matched to a gene: 12.

This chain connects TRBV19 to TRBJ2-5; no clear D. The CDR3 is made up of 12 amino acids. Deletions cut 5 bases from V and 5 bases from J, with 9 bases between. Germline V gene sequence: CDR1 LNHDA, CDR2 SQIVND (reference sequence). The CDR3 loop reads CASSSGWETQYF. In DNA, the CDR3 is TGTGCCAGTAGTTCAGGCTGGGAGACCCAGTACTTC.

This clone was counted only a few times. The genes are TRBV18 and TRBJ1-5; D perhaps matches TRBD1 (5 bases). The CDR3 is made up of 15 amino acids. The V end was cut by 3 bases, the J end by 0 bases, with 9 bases between. Germline loops: CDR1 KGHSH, CDR2 LQKENI. CDR3 bases: TGTGCCAGCTCACCCGGGGGTTATAGCAATCAGCCCCAGCATTTT. Translated: CASSPGGYSNQPQHF. Filled out from reference TRBV18 and TRBJ1-5, the complete variable domain reads NAGVMQNPRHLVRRRGQEARLRCSPMKGHSHVYWYRQLPEEGLKFMVYLQKENIIDESGMPKERFSAEFPKEGPSILRIQQVVRGDSAAYFCASSPGGYSNQPQHFGDGTRLSIL.

The chain couples TRBV6-5 to TRBJ1-2; TRBD1 might be the D (5 bases). Looked up from germline, CDR1 is MNHEY and CDR2 is SVGAGI. The CDR3 length is 15 residues. V lost 8 bases and J 5 bases, leaving 21 bases between the germline ends. The CDR3 spells CASGQMKITGYGYTF. DNA of the CDR3: TGTGCCAGCGGCCAAATGAAAATAACAGGTTATGGCTACACCTTC.